The 20 T cell receptor beta chains given below trace back to one sample, sequenced in a study of OX40 agonist ivuxolimab in advanced cancers. Here immunoSEQ multiplex PCR was the method, and the copy in TCRdb shows in-frame clones only, minus some. The sample consists of 30,000 or so clones, more than 85% of them appearing once. Sequencing was performed on CD4+ or CD8+ T cells sorted from blood, taken in a trial of the OX40 agonist ivuxolimab. These receptors were obtained from an adult with an advanced solid tumor such as melanoma, head and neck, liver or kidney cancer.

The rearrangement joins TRBV19 to TRBJ1-4; D is perhaps TRBD1 (6 bases). V was trimmed by 8 bases and J by 4 bases, leaving 14 bases between them. Germline V gene sequence: CDR1 LNHDA, CDR2 SQIVND (reference sequence). The CDR3 totals 14 residues. The CDR3 region is CASSETGLNEKLFF. The CDR3, as DNA: TGTGCCAGTTCGGAGACAGGTCTTAATGAAAAACTGTTTTTT.

This clone has only a few counts. The V and J genes are TRBV5-6 and TRBJ2-7; 7 positions match TRBD1. This CDR3 is built from 12 residues. The V gene's germline CDR1 is SGHDT and CDR2 YYEEEE. Trimming took 4 bases from V and 4 from J; bases not matched to a gene: 2. CDR3 sequence reads: CASSGGQYEQYF. DNA for the CDR3: TGTGCCAGCAGCGGGGGACAGTACGAGCAGTACTTC. The whole variable domain, remainder taken from reference TRBV5-6 and TRBJ2-7, is DAGVTQSPTHLIKTRGQQVTLRCSPKSGHDTVSWYQQALGQGPQFIFQYYEEEERQRGNFPDRFSGHQFPNYSSELNVNALLLGDSALYLCASSGGQYEQYFGPGTRLTVT.

This clone was seen only once. This sequence joins TRBV7-8 and TRBJ2-7; D is uncertain. The CDR3 spans 11 residues. Trimming took 7 bases from V and 2 from J, leaving 6 bases between them. CDR1 and CDR2 from the germline V gene are SGHVS and FQNEAQ. CDR3 protein: CASKGAYEQYF. CDR3 sequence (DNA): TGTGCCAGCAAGGGTGCCTACGAGCAGTACTTC.

This clone was detected once. The chain combines TRBV12-5 with TRBJ2-1, with TRBD2 identical over 7 bases. With 4 bases clipped from V and 9 bases from J, the junction kept 9 bases outside the gene matches. Germline-derived CDR1 and CDR2 are LGHNT and FRNRAP. This CDR3 contains 14 residues. CDR3 nucleotide sequence: TGTGCTAGTGGTTCCCCTCTAGCGGAGGGTGAGCAGTTCTTC. This gives the protein CASGSPLAEGEQFF.

The chain couples TRBV2 to TRBJ2-2; D remains ambiguous. The CDR3 runs to 12 residues. The germline gives CDR1 SNHLY, CDR2 FYNNEI. The ends were cut back, 7 bases at V and 6 bases at J, with 9 bases in the middle. The CDR3 here is CASIHGSGELFF. CDR3 bases: TGTGCCAGCATCCACGGGTCCGGGGAGCTGTTTTTT.

The chain recombines TRBV7-9 with TRBJ1-1, with D hard to call. The CDR3 covers 17 residues. Germline V CDR1 and CDR2: SEHNR, FQNEAQ (reference sequence). V gave up 1 base and J gave up 1 base, with 16 bases separating them. In DNA, the CDR3 is TGTGCCAGCAGCTTAGTTGGCCTCCTCGCTCCGAACACTGAAGCTTTCTTT. This sequence encodes CASSLVGLLAPNTEAFF.

The V and J genes are TRBV7-8 and TRBJ1-1; maybe TRBD1 (6 bases). The CDR3 runs 14 residues. Trimming removed 2 bases at V and 1 base at J, with 8 bases between. CDR1 is SGHVS and CDR2 is FQNEAQ in the germline V gene. The DNA for the CDR3 is TGTGCCAGCAGCTTATGGACAGCGAACACTGAAGCTTTCTTT. The encoded protein is CASSLWTANTEAFF.

This chain uses TRBV5-6 with TRBJ1-1, with 7 nucleotides matching TRBD1. The germline V gene has CDR1 SGHDT and CDR2 YYEEEE. V was clipped by 3 bases and J by 1 base; unmatched bases: 3. The CDR3 length is 14 residues. The CDR3, as DNA: TGTGCCAGCAGCTATAGGACAGGGAACACTGAAGCTTTCTTT. Encoded protein: CASSYRTGNTEAFF.

This rearrangement joins TRBV13 to TRBJ2-1, with 8 bases matching TRBD1. Per germline, CDR1 PRHDT and CDR2 FYEKMQ (reference sequence). The junction had 8 bases not matched to a gene; V was cut back by 5 bases and J by 8 bases. The CDR3 consists of 14 residues. CDR3 sequence reads: CASSVEQGVHEQFF. The CDR3 DNA follows: TGTGCCAGCAGCGTGGAACAGGGGGTCCATGAGCAGTTCTTC. Based on the CDR3 plus reference TRBV13 and TRBJ2-1, the full variable domain is AAGVIQSPRHLIKEKRETATLKCYPIPRHDTVYWYQQGPGQDPQFLISFYEKMQSDKGSIPDRFSAQQFSDYHSELNMSSLELGDSALYFCASSVEQGVHEQFFGPGTRLTVL.

V usage is TRBV5-4 and J usage is TRBJ1-1; D is unresolved. The germline V and J ends were trimmed by 0 bases and 7 bases, with 10 bases remaining between them. This CDR3 is built from 13 residues. The germline V gene has CDR1 SGHNT and CDR2 YYREEE (reference sequence). The CDR3 sequence is CASSLDGLDEAFF. The CDR3, as DNA: TGTGCCAGCAGCTTGGACGGACTAGATGAAGCTTTCTTT.

V usage is TRBV6-5 and J usage is TRBJ2-1; D perhaps matches TRBD1 (5 bases). Germline V gives CDR1 MNHEY, CDR2 SVGAGI. V lost 6 bases to trimming and J lost 9 bases, with 9 bases between them. The CDR3 is 11 amino acids. The CDR3: CASRSGIEQFF. The DNA of the CDR3 is TGTGCCAGCAGATCAGGGATTGAGCAGTTCTTC.

By share of the sample, this clone is medium-sized. The chain has TRBV27 and TRBJ1-1; D is unresolved. The CDR3 has 13 residues. The V and J ends lost 3 bases and 3 bases respectively, with 8 bases between them. Germline V gene data show CDR1 as MNHEY and CDR2 as SMNVEV (reference sequence). For the CDR3, the DNA is TGTGCCAGCAGTTTGGAACCGTACACTGAAGCTTTCTTT. This sequence encodes CASSLEPYTEAFF.

This clone was found a few times. The chain uses TRBV2 and TRBJ2-3, with 8 bases matching TRBD2. The ends lost 5 bases at V and 1 base at J; junction bases unmatched: 2. Germline CDR1 SNHLY, CDR2 FYNNEI. The length of the CDR3 is 14 residues. CDR3 loop: CASSMTSGTDTQYF. CDR3 DNA: TGTGCCAGCAGTATGACTAGCGGCACAGATACGCAGTATTTT.

The genes are TRBV10-1 and TRBJ1-2; D remains ambiguous. Deletions cut 4 bases from V and 3 bases from J, with 18 bases between. This CDR3 is built from 16 residues. Germline CDR1 WNHNN, CDR2 SYGVQD (reference sequence). The CDR3 loop reads CASSVNLAPLHYGYTF. CDR3 in DNA: TGCGCCAGCAGTGTAAATTTAGCCCCCCTCCACTATGGCTACACCTTC.

This clone has a single count. The J gene is TRBJ2-1, the V gene TRBV4-3; TRBD1 matches 9 bases. Per germline, CDR1 LGHNA and CDR2 YSLEER. The CDR3 totals 16 residues. The trim removed 3 bases at V and 4 bases at J, leaving 7 bases unmatched. The CDR3 loop is CASSHDPGTGYNEQFF. CDR3 DNA sequence: TGCGCCAGCAGCCATGACCCCGGGACAGGGTACAATGAGCAGTTCTTC.

Points on this clone: The junction and the germline gene differ at one end; a read error may be behind it. This chain connects TRBV5-1 to TRBJ2-7; tentatively, D is TRBD1 (6 bases). Germline V gives CDR1 SGHRS, CDR2 YFSETQ. The CDR3 has 15 amino acids. This chain's CDR3 is CASKFSPGHSYEQYF. The CDR3 DNA reads as TGCGCGAGCAAATTTAGTCCGGGACACTCCTACGAGCAGTACTTC.

In this sample, this clone turned up a few times. Other nucleotide sequences from this sample produce the same CDR3. The chain joins TRBV19 to TRBJ2-7; D could derive from TRBD1 or TRBD2 (5 bases each). In germline, CDR1 is LNHDA, CDR2 SQIVND (reference sequence). With 3 bases removed from V and 3 bases from J, the gap between germline ends came to 12 bases. The CDR3 runs to 14 residues. This CDR3 is CASSIYRGSYEQYF. CDR3 in DNA: TGTGCCAGTAGTATCTATCGGGGCAGCTACGAGCAGTACTTC.

To note about this clone: Other DNA sequences in this specimen translate into the identical CDR3. J is TRBJ2-2 and V is TRBV9; D is unresolved. This CDR3 spans 15 amino acids. CDR1 and CDR2 from the germline V gene are SGDLS and YYNGEE. V gave up 0 bases and J gave up 5 bases, with 11 bases separating them. For the CDR3, the DNA is TGTGCCAGCAGCGTAGAGCTGGCGGCGACCGGGGAGCTGTTTTTT. This codes for CASSVELAATGELFF.

The chain employs TRBV9 and TRBJ1-3; D is possibly TRBD1 (5 bases). V was pared by 5 bases and J by 4 bases, with 16 bases between. Germline CDR1 reads SGDLS; CDR2 reads YYNGEE. This CDR3 region has 15 residues. CDR3: CASSEEGKKGNTIYF. CDR3 nucleotide sequence: TGTGCCAGCAGTGAGGAGGGGAAAAAAGGAAACACCATATATTTT.

The chain is built from TRBV6-1 and TRBJ2-2; tentative D call: TRBD1 (5 bases). This CDR3 contains 17 residues. CDR1 MNHNS and CDR2 SASEGT come from the germline V gene. V was clipped by 2 bases and J by 2 bases, with 15 bases between them. The CDR3 here is CASSESWQDNNTGELFF. The CDR3 DNA sequence: TGTGCCAGCAGTGAATCCTGGCAGGACAATAACACCGGGGAGCTGTTTTTT.